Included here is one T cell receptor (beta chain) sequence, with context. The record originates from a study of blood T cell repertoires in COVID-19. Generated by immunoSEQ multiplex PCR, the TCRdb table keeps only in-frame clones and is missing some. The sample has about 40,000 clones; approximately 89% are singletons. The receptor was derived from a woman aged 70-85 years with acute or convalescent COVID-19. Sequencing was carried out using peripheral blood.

The CDR3 here is CASSYGLAGGQETQYF. Here the CDR3 DNA reads TGCGCCAGCAGCTACGGACTAGCGGGCGGCCAAGAGACCCAGTACTTC. The chain combines TRBV5-1 with TRBJ2-5, with 11 bases identical to TRBD2. This CDR3 contains 16 residues. From germline, CDR1 is SGHRS and CDR2 YFSETQ. J lost 1 base, V lost 3 bases, and 5 bases had no gene match.